These 18 T cell receptor beta chains were sequenced from one sample in a study of shared clonotypes between healthy human individuals. Libraries were prepared by immunoSEQ multiplex PCR; TCRdb keeps only in-frame clonotypes and omits some of them. This table holds over 950,000 clones, roughly 77% found once. Source material: memory CD4+ T cells from PBMCs. The subset: CD45RA-negative fraction. The receptor set was obtained from a man aged 18 to 29 in good health. Some clones in this sample may be carry-over from other donors' samples.

The genes are TRBV11-2 and TRBJ2-7; D is unresolved. The CDR3 has 11 residues. Germline V gene data show CDR1 as SGHAT and CDR2 as FQNNGV. V shed 5 bases and J shed 4 bases, with 6 bases lying between them. DNA of the CDR3: TGTGCCAGCAGCACCGGGTACGAGCAGTACTTC. It encodes CASSTGYEQYF.

The CDR3, as DNA: TGTGCCAGCAGGCCCCCCGGGACAGGGGATTTCTACGAGCAGTACTTC. Encoded protein: CASRPPGTGDFYEQYF. This chain connects TRBV28 to TRBJ2-7, with TRBD1 identical over 10 bases. CDR3 length: 16 amino acids. V gave up 6 bases and J gave up 3 bases; unmatched junction bases: 11. From germline, CDR1 is MDHEN and CDR2 SYDVKM.

This sequence joins TRBV6-1 and TRBJ2-7, with D uncertain. Germline lookup yields CDR1 MNHNS and CDR2 SASEGT. V dropped 8 bases and J dropped 4 bases, with 9 bases sitting between them. The CDR3 sequence is 11 residues long. CDR3 sequence: CASGVYYEQYF. The CDR3, as DNA: TGTGCCAGCGGGGTTTATTACGAGCAGTACTTC.

The CDR3 DNA is TGCGCCAGCCGCCCCCTAACAGGGATGAACACTGAAGCTTTCTTT. This sequence encodes CASRPLTGMNTEAFF. The gene calls are TRBV5-1 and TRBJ1-1; TRBD1 might be the D (6 bases). This CDR3 is 15 amino acids long. Trimming took 7 bases from V and 0 from J, leaving 16 bases between them. Germline CDR1 is SGHRS and CDR2 is YFSETQ.

The CDR3 is CASSQNLNTGELFF. The CDR3 DNA sequence: TGCGCCAGCAGCCAGAACTTGAACACCGGGGAGCTGTTTTTT. The chain couples TRBV4-3 to TRBJ2-2; D ambiguous. This CDR3 has 14 residues. V was cut by 3 bases and J by 1 base, with 6 bases left in between. CDR1 and CDR2 (germline): LGHNA, YSLEER.

This clone was detected only a few times. CDR3 loop: CASSRDISISYEQYF. DNA of the CDR3: TGTGCCAGCAGCAGGGACATATCCATCAGCTACGAGCAGTACTTC. The chain joins TRBV6-5 to TRBJ2-7; possible D gene TRBD1, 6 bases. V was cut by 6 bases and J by 3 bases, with 18 bases left in between. The CDR3 sequence is 15 residues long. Germline CDR1 reads MNHEY; CDR2 reads SVGAGI.

In its sample, this clone was seen many times. The chain uses TRBV7-8 and TRBJ1-2; TRBD1 matches at 10 bases. CDR3 size: 15 residues. V shed 5 bases, J shed 3 bases, and the junction held 6 bases outside the gene matches. The germline V gene has CDR1 SGHVS and CDR2 FQNEAQ. CDR3 loop: CASSPSGQGDYGYTF. DNA of the CDR3: TGTGCCAGCAGCCCCTCCGGACAGGGGGACTATGGCTACACCTTC.

In regard to this clone: The same CDR3 also results from other DNA sequences found in this sample. The genes are TRBV19 and TRBJ1-2; D uncertain. CDR3 length: 14 amino acids. Trimming pared 2 bases from V and 0 bases from J, leaving 7 bases between. Germline CDR1 is LNHDA and CDR2 is SQIVND (reference sequence). The CDR3 region has the DNA TGTGCCAGTAGTATACAAGGATCTAACTATGGCTACACCTTC. This codes for CASSIQGSNYGYTF.

The genes are TRBV2 and TRBJ2-7; a weak D match, TRBD2 (7 bases). V lost 11 bases and J 2 bases, leaving 16 bases between the germline ends. This CDR3 has 13 amino acids. CDR1 and CDR2 from the germline V gene are SNHLY and FYNNEI. The CDR3 protein is CAGPRGGPYEQYF. The CDR3 nucleotides are TGTGCCGGGCCGCGCGGGGGCCCCTACGAGCAGTACTTC.

As for this clone: The same CDR3 can be traced to other DNA sequences in this sample. This sequence joins TRBV18 and TRBJ2-5, with TRBD2 matching over 10 bases. This CDR3 contains 16 residues. Germline loops: CDR1 KGHSH, CDR2 LQKENI. The V and J ends lost 3 bases and 4 bases, in that order; junction bases with no gene match: 8. The CDR3 loop is CASSPPRLAGVETQYF. DNA for the CDR3: TGTGCCAGCTCACCCCCACGGCTAGCGGGAGTAGAGACCCAGTACTTC.

The chain combines TRBV28 with TRBJ2-5; no clear D. The CDR3 consists of 14 residues. V was clipped by 4 bases and J by 5 bases, with 14 bases between them. From germline, CDR1 is MDHEN and CDR2 SYDVKM. For the CDR3, the DNA is TGTGCCAGCAGTTCGTCCAGGACGGTCGAGACCCAGTACTTC. Translation gives CASSSSRTVETQYF. Full variable domain (rest looked up from reference TRBV28 and TRBJ2-5): DVKVTQSSRYLVKRTGEKVFLECVQDMDHENMFWYRQDPGLGLRLIYFSYDVKMKEKGDIPEGYSVSREKKERFSLILESASTNQTSMYLCASSSSRTVETQYFGPGTRLLVL.

The chain employs TRBV5-4 and TRBJ2-5, with 10 nucleotides matching TRBD2. The germline gives CDR1 SGHNT, CDR2 YYREEE (reference sequence). The CDR3 runs to 14 residues. Unmatched junction bases numbered 9, after V lost 5 bases and J lost 8 bases. CDR3: CASRTTLAGATQYF. The CDR3 region has the DNA TGTGCCAGCAGAACAACTCTAGCGGGAGCAACCCAGTACTTC.

A word on this clone: This same CDR3 is encoded by further DNA sequences in the sample. The chain uses TRBV5-1 and TRBJ2-7; D is undetermined. Trimming stripped 0 bases from V and 4 bases from J, with 11 bases between. Germline V lookup: CDR1 SGHRS, CDR2 YFSETQ. This CDR3 has 14 residues. The CDR3 reads CASSLVGRFYEQYF. CDR3 DNA: TGCGCCAGCAGCTTGGTGGGCAGATTTTACGAGCAGTACTTC.

The V gene is TRBV11-3, the J gene TRBJ2-1; TRBD1 agrees at 9 bases. Trimming removed 6 bases from V and 5 bases from J; junction bases left unmatched: 8. CDR1 and CDR2 (germline): SGHNT, YENEEA. This CDR3 is built from 15 residues. The CDR3 is CASSRGTGLNNEQFF. The CDR3, as DNA: TGTGCCAGCAGTCGAGGGACAGGGCTCAACAATGAGCAGTTCTTC. Full variable domain (remainder filled in from reference TRBV11-3 and TRBJ2-1): EAGVVQSPRYKIIEKKQPVAFWCNPISGHNTLYWYLQNLGQGPELLIRYENEEAVDDSQLPKDRFSAERLKGVDSTLKIQPAELGDSAVYLCASSRGTGLNNEQFFGPGTRLTVL.

V is TRBV4-1 and J is TRBJ2-3; a possible D gene is TRBD2 (5 bases). CDR3 length: 14 amino acids. The V gene's germline CDR1 is MGHRA and CDR2 YSYEKL. The V end was cut by 0 bases, the J end by 6 bases, with 10 bases between. The CDR3 sequence: CASSQDPGRDTQYF. CDR3 coding DNA: TGCGCCAGCAGCCAAGATCCGGGAAGGGATACGCAGTATTTT.

J is TRBJ2-2 and V is TRBV7-9, with D hard to call. Trimming stripped 2 bases from V and 6 bases from J, with 13 bases between. Germline V gives CDR1 SEHNR, CDR2 FQNEAQ (reference sequence). This CDR3 is built from 15 residues. This CDR3 reads CASSLQRSSPGELFF. CDR3 in DNA: TGTGCCAGCAGCTTACAAAGGTCCTCACCCGGGGAGCTGTTTTTT.

The gene calls are TRBV30 and TRBJ1-2; TRBD1 matches 7 bases. The CDR3 runs 13 residues. V shed 3 bases, J shed 4 bases, and the junction held 5 bases outside the gene matches. Germline CDR1 reads GTSNPN; CDR2 reads SVGIG (reference sequence). CDR3 DNA sequence: TGTGCCTGGAGACCGACAGGGCCCTATGGCTACACCTTC. Translation: CAWRPTGPYGYTF.

This clone was picked up many times. This chain uses TRBV9 with TRBJ2-7; no definite D call. The V gene lost 0 bases and the J gene lost 5 bases, with 12 bases spanning the gap. Germline V lookup: CDR1 SGDLS, CDR2 YYNGEE. The CDR3 is 14 residues long. CDR3 sequence reads: CASSVGPMTHEQYF. The CDR3 DNA follows: TGTGCCAGCAGCGTAGGCCCCATGACCCACGAGCAGTACTTC. The full variable domain, rest sourced from reference TRBV9 and TRBJ2-7, is DSGVTQTPKHLITATGQRVTLRCSPRSGDLSVYWYQQSLDQGLQFLIQYYNGEERAKGNILERFSAQQFPDLHSELNLSSLELGDSALYFCASSVGPMTHEQYFGPGTRLTVT.